The rows below give T cell receptor beta chains drawn from one sample of a study of T and B cells in COVID-19 patients. TCRdb reanalysed the multiplex PCR reads using MiXCR and keeps one entry per CDR3 protein. Altogether several thousand distinct CDR3 sequences are present, about a quarter being singletons, with the ten largest covering 12%. Sequencing used blood. The receptors come from a human donor with active COVID-19. The conserved cysteine and the conserved F or W are not part of the CDR3 here.

j_gene	v_gene	CDR3aa
TRBJ2-5	TRBV5-1	ASSSLLGQGQETQY
TRBJ2-2	TRBV12-3/TRBV12-4	ASSGTSGGEGRLTGELF
TRBJ2-2	TRBV29-1	SVIRGQGGELF
TRBJ2-3	TRBV5-6	ASMGQPGDTQY
TRBJ2-1	TRBV7-3	ASSLTRTNNEQF
TRBJ2-7	TRBV12-3/TRBV12-4	ASSPTGGIYEQY
TRBJ2-3	TRBV5-6	ASSSTSSWRADTQY
TRBJ2-3	TRBV6-5	ASSYSTTSGGMSTQY
TRBJ1-1	TRBV7-3	ASSWTKNTEAF
TRBJ1-3	TRBV19	ASSISGSIAGNTIY
TRBJ2-1	TRBV20-1	SARTGADEQF
TRBJ1-2	TRBV29-1	SVGTVYGYT
TRBJ2-1	TRBV5-4	ASSLWSGTDNEQF
TRBJ1-1	TRBV12-3/TRBV12-4	ASSLSGTEAF
TRBJ2-6	TRBV19	ASRERGSGANVLT
TRBJ1-2	TRBV20-1	SARGTANYGYT
TRBJ1-3	TRBV6-5	ASALGNTIY
TRBJ2-7	TRBV6-5	ASQFLRDRSYEQY
TRBJ2-7	TRBV11-2	ASSIPVGGSRQY
TRBJ2-7	TRBV5-1	ASSLELDYYEQY
TRBJ1-1	TRBV12-3/TRBV12-4	ASKKISRNTEAF
TRBJ2-3	TRBV20-1	SATQTGQGGDTQY
TRBJ2-7	TRBV28	ASSPALAGGVYEQY